This T cell receptor beta chain was captured in a study of T cell repertoires in cytomegalovirus infection (dated by TCRdb to the late 2010s). Concerning the study at large: The HLA type of each donor mattered for the analysis, because public TCR beta signatures pointed to carriage of CMV infection along with the matching HLA type.

The instrument given in TCRdb is Illumina HiSeq 1500. Using fastp trimming at Q25 and MiXCR clonotype assembly, TCRdb reanalyzed the public sequencing data and kept in-frame beta chains. Records with the same CDR3 protein are collapsed into one entry carrying the most frequent genes and DNA. This sample lists roughly 140,000 distinct CDR3 sequences; 23% were detected once. The ten largest clones capture approximately 10% of the sample. Comment on this clonotype: Its specific antigen is unknown. No base-level quality is on record; no much larger clone is a single base apart.

The investigation overall reported the following: In both this cohort and an independent cohort of 352 donors, the cumulative frequency of public TCR beta family members distinguished carriers of CMV infection plus the relevant HLA type. The ex vivo response was dominated by HLA-C-restricted CMV-specific TCR beta clonotypes, and the single most frequent clonotype in two of eight donors was supplied by these HLA-C-restricted clonotypes.

V and J are truncated by 5 bases and 2 bases respectively, leaving an intervening sequence of 18 bases. Via the germline V gene, CDR1 is SGHAT and CDR2 FQNNGV. The CDR3, cysteine through phenylalanine, is 16 amino acids long. Just CDR3 DNA is preserved here, 48 bases in frame from base 1. Source material: PBMCs. The chain employs TRBV11-2 and TRBJ2-5, and possibly TRBD2, on 6 matching bases. The sequence derives from a human donor in good health (CMV status not recorded). Some clones in this sample may be carry-over from other donors' samples. The CDR3: CASSKRQWRAQETQYF. The DNA sequence is given as TGTGCCAGCAGCAAACGACAGTGGAGGGCACAAGAGACCCAGTACTTC.